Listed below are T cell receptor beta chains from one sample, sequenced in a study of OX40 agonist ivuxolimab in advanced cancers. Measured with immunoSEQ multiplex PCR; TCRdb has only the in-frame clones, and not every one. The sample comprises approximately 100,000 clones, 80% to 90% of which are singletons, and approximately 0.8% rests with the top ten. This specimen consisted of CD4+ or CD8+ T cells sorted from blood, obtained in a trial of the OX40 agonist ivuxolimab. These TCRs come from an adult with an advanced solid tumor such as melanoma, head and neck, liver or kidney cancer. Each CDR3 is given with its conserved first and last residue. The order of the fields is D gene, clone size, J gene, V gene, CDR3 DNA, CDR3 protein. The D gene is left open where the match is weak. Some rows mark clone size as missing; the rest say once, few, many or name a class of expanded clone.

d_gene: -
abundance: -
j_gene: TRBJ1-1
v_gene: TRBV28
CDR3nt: TGTGCCAGCAGGGGGGTGGGGAACACTGAAGCTTTCTTT
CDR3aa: CASRGVGNTEAFF

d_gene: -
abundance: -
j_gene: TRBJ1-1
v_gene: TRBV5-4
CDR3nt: TGTGCCAGCAGCTTGGGAGAGAACACTGAAGCTTTCTTT
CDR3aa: CASSLGENTEAFF

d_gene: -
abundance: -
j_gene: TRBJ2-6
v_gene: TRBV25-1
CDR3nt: TGTGCCAGCAGTGTACGGCTGGGGGCTGGCTCTGGGGCCAACGTCCTGACTTTC
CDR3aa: CASSVRLGAGSGANVLTF

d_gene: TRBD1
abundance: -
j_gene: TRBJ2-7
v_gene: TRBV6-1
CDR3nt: TGTGCCAGCACCCGAGAGGGACAGGGCCCCTACGAGCAGTACTTC
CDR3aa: CASTREGQGPYEQYF

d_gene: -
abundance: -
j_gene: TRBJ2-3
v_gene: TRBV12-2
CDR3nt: TGTGCAAGTCGCTTAGCTCTACAGGGATACACAGATACGCAGTATTTT
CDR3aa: CASRLALQGYTDTQYF

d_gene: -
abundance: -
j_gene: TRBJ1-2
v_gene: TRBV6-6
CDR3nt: TGTGCCAGCAGCCCCCGTCAAGGCTATGGCTACACCTTC
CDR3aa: CASSPRQGYGYTF

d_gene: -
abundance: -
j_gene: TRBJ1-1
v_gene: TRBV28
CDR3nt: TGTGCCAGCAGTTTACCCCAGAACACTGAAGCTTTCTTT
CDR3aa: CASSLPQNTEAFF

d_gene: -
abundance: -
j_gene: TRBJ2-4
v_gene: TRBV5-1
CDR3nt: TGCGCCAGCAGCTCGCAGGGGCTATTAAAAAACATTCAGTACTTC
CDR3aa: CASSSQGLLKNIQYF

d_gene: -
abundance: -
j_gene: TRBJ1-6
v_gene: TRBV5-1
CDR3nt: TGCGCCAGCAGCTTGGGGGGTTTGGATTCACCCCTCCACTTT
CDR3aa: CASSLGGLDSPLHF

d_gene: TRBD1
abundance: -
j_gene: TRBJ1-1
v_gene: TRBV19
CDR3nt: TGTGCCAGTAGTGCCCAGGGGGGCACTGAAGCTTTCTTT
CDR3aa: CASSAQGGTEAFF

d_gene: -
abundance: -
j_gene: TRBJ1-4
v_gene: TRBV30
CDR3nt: TGTGCCTGGAGTGTGGGGTTTGAAAAACTGTTTTTT
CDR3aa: CAWSVGFEKLFF

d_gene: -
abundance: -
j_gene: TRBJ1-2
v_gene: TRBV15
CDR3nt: TGTGCCACCAGCAGGTCGAACACAATAAGGGGTGGCTACACCTTC
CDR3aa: CATSRSNTIRGGYTF

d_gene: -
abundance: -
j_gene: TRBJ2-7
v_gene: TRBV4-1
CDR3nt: TGCGCCAGCAGCCAAGGCCCCTGGGCACACGAGCAGTACTTC
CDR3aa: CASSQGPWAHEQYF

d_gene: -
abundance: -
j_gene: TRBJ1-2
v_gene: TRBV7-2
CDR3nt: TGTGCCAGCAGCTCCCCCCAGGGCCTGTATGGCTACACCTTC
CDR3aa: CASSSPQGLYGYTF

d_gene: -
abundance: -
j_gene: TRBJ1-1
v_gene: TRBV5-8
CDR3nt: TGTGCCAGCAGGAAGCCACCGGGACACCTCCTTATGAACACTGAAGCTTTCTTT
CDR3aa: CASRKPPGHLLMNTEAFF

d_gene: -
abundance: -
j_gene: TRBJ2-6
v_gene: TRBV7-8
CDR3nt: TGTGCCAGCAGCTTAGAGTTTCCGGGGGCCAACGTCCTGACTTTC
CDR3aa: CASSLEFPGANVLTF

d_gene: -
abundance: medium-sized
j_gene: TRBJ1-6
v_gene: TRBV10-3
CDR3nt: TGTGCCATCAGGGCCGGGACCTCTAATTCACCCCTCCACTTT
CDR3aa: CAIRAGTSNSPLHF

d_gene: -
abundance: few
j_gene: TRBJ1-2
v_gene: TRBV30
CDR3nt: TGTGCCTGGGAAGGGGACGGGGTCTATGGCTACACCTTC
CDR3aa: CAWEGDGVYGYTF

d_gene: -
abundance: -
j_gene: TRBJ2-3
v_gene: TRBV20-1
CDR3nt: TGCAGTGCTCTCCTGGATACGCAGTATTTT
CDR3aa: CSALLDTQYF

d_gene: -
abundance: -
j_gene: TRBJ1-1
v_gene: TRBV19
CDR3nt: TGTGCCAGTAGTAGGGGGACCGATGGGAACACTGAAGCTTTCTTT
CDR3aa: CASSRGTDGNTEAFF

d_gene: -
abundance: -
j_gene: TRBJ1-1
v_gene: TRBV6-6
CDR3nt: TGTGCCAGCAGTTACGATGCAGGGGCATTTGAAGCTTTCTTT
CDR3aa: CASSYDAGAFEAFF

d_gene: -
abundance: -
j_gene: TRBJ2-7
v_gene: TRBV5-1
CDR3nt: TGCGCCAGCAGCCAACGTCGGATGAGTTCCAACGAGCAGTACTTC
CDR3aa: CASSQRRMSSNEQYF

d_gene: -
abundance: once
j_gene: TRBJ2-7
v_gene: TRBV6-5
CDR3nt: TGTGCCAGCAGTTTCCGGGACCCGAGCTCCTACGAGCAGTACTTC
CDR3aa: CASSFRDPSSYEQYF

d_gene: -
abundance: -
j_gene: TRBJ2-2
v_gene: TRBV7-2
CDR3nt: TGTGCCAGCAGCTTAGCCGGGCCCACCGGGGAGCTGTTTTTT
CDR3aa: CASSLAGPTGELFF

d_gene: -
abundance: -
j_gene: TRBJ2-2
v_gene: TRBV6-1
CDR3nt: TGTGCCAGCAGTGAAGTGGGAGGGACAGTTAACACCGGGGAGCTGTTTTTT
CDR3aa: CASSEVGGTVNTGELFF

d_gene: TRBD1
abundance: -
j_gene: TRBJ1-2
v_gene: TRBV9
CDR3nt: TGTGCCAGCAGCGTGGGGACAGGGATTAGTGGCTACACCTTC
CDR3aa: CASSVGTGISGYTF

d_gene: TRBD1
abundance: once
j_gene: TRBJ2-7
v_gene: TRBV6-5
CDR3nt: TGTGCCAGCAGTTACTCGTGGACAGGCTACGAGCAGTACTTC
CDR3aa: CASSYSWTGYEQYF